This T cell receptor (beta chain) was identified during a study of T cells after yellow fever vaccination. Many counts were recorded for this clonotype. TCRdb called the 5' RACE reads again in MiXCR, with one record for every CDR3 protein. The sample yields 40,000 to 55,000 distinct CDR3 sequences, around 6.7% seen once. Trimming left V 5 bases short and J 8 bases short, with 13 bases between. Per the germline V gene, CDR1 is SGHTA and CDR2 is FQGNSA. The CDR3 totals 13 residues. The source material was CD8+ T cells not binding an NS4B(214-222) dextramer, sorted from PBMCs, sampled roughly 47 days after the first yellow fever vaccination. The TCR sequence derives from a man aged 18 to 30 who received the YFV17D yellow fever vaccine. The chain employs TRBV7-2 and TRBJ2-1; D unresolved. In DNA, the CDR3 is TGTGCCAGCAGCCGACCCCCATGGGATGAGCAGTTCTTC. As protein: CASSRPPWDEQFF.